The entry that follows covers one T cell receptor beta chain sequence. This clonotype was counted many times. It lacks a known antigen. Base qualities are not provided; no much larger clone lies one nucleotide away. Instrument used: Illumina HiSeq 2500. TCR beta libraries were prepared by quantitative 5'-RACE with molecular barcodes. The study's processing was this. A new computational method based on a probabilistic model of VDJ rearrangement was used to identify disease-linked TCR variants. The public reads were run again by TCRdb, first through fastp at Q25 and then through MiXCR, and only productive beta chains were kept. Each record represents a unique CDR3 protein, reported with the most common genes and DNA among its rows. These V and J calls are TCRdb output, not the study's own analysis. The sample yields some 290,000 distinct CDR3 sequences; over 15% were counted once. The top ten constitute around 8% of the sample.

The entry originates in a study of CD8 T cells in ankylosing spondylitis listed by TCRdb under 2017. At the level of the whole study: To find TCR variants linked to disease, the study profiled T cell receptor beta repertoires in ankylosing spondylitis patients and healthy donors. The full study cohort was made up of about 24 ankylosing spondylitis patients and 108 healthy donors. Samples of peripheral blood were taken, and for ankylosing spondylitis patients, synovial fluid was collected as well. General study outcomes and caveats: The disease-linked clones were reported as significantly enriched in matched synovial fluid samples from ankylosing spondylitis patients. A TCR beta motif of several highly homologous amino acid variants appeared characteristic of blood from ankylosing spondylitis patients. Some of the motif variants had been reported before in the synovial fluid and blood of reactive arthritis patients, a finding that suggests common disease-initiation mechanisms. A CD8+ phenotype was shown by the disease-linked clones, which were found at relatively low frequencies in peripheral blood.

Trimming leaves V shorter by 4 bases and J shorter by 9 bases, with the junction holding 18 bases beyond the gene matches. CDR1 SGDLS and CDR2 YYNGEE were looked up in the germline V gene. The CDR3 measures 17 amino acids from cysteine to phenylalanine. Only the CDR3 part of the read is kept: 51 bases, read in frame from the first base. This clonotype was obtained from a male donor with ankylosing spondylitis or in good health (not recorded which). The rearranged segments are TRBV9 and TRBJ2-1; 8 bases in the junction line up with TRBD2. The sample was blood, either unsorted or a sorted T cell fraction (not recorded which). The CDR3 reads as follows: CASSQMWGGLVASEQFF. The DNA sequence is as follows: TGTGCCAGCAGCCAAATGTGGGGGGGACTAGTGGCCAGTGAGCAGTTCTTC.